The 27 T cell receptor beta chains below come from one sample, sequenced in a study of OX40 agonist ivuxolimab in advanced cancers. Some clones are missing from TCRdb's copy, which holds only in-frame ones; the method was immunoSEQ multiplex PCR. The top ten hold about 15% of the sample, which has tens of thousands of clones, about 94% seen once. This specimen was CD4+ or CD8+ T cells sorted from blood, taken in a trial of the OX40 agonist ivuxolimab. The receptor set was obtained from an adult with an advanced solid tumor such as melanoma, head and neck, liver or kidney cancer.

The chain recombines TRBV7-9 with TRBJ1-1; 10 nucleotides align to TRBD1. The CDR3 has 15 amino acids. Germline CDR1 is SEHNR and CDR2 is FQNEAQ (reference sequence). Trimming at V came to 1 base and at J to 3 bases, leaving 2 bases not matched to a gene. The CDR3 protein is CASSLVGQGDTEAFF. The CDR3 DNA is TGTGCCAGCAGCTTAGTTGGACAGGGGGACACTGAAGCTTTCTTT. The variable domain in full, completed from reference TRBV7-9 and TRBJ1-1, reads DTGVSQNPRHKITKRGQNVTFRCDPISEHNRLYWYRQTLGQGPEFLTYFQNEAQLEKSRLLSDRFSAERPKGSFSTLEIQRTEQGDSAMYLCASSLVGQGDTEAFFGQGTRLTVV.

The chain links TRBV28 to TRBJ1-1; D remains ambiguous. Germline V CDR1 and CDR2: MDHEN, SYDVKM. There are 13 residues in the CDR3. The V end lost 2 bases, the J end lost 5 bases, and 9 bases lay between the germline ends. The CDR3 DNA reads as TGTGCCAGCAGTTTACAGGCAATGACTGAAGCTTTCTTT. Residues: CASSLQAMTEAFF.

The chain combines TRBV27 with TRBJ1-1; 8 positions match TRBD1. CDR3 size: 14 residues. The V segment lost 5 bases and the J segment 0 bases; nucleotides outside the gene matches: 2. CDR1 MNHEY and CDR2 SMNVEV come from the germline V gene (reference sequence). CDR3 sequence reads: CASSRDRMNTEAFF. CDR3 DNA sequence: TGTGCCAGCAGTCGGGACAGGATGAACACTGAAGCTTTCTTT.

CDR3 sequence reads: CASRRSSGRYNEQFF. DNA of the CDR3: TGTGCCAGCAGACGCTCTAGCGGCCGTTACAATGAGCAGTTCTTC. The chain is built from TRBV7-9 and TRBJ2-1; 7 nucleotides agree with TRBD2. CDR3 length: 15 residues. Germline-derived CDR1 and CDR2 are SEHNR and FQNEAQ (reference sequence). V lost 6 bases to trimming and J lost 4 bases; unmatched junction nucleotides: 9.

The CDR3 DNA sequence: TGCACCAGACAGGGGGACAATGAGCAGTTCTTC. Encoded protein: CTRQGDNEQFF. The genes are TRBV20-1 and TRBJ2-1; the match to TRBD1 covers 9 bases. This CDR3 contains 11 residues. Germline CDR1 reads DFQATT; CDR2 reads SNEGSKA (reference sequence).

This clone was recorded only once. The V gene is TRBV6-5, the J gene TRBJ1-2, with TRBD1 matching over 9 bases. Germline CDR1 and CDR2: MNHEY and SVGAGI. The CDR3 contains 12 residues. Trimming at V came to 5 bases and at J to 7 bases, leaving 2 bases not matched to a gene. The CDR3 region is CASSIQGAGYTF. For the CDR3, the DNA is TGTGCCAGCAGTATACAGGGGGCTGGCTACACCTTC.

V is TRBV27 and J is TRBJ2-2; TRBD1 is a possible D gene (5 bases). The CDR3 is 13 residues long. V was pared by 5 bases and J by 9 bases, with 13 bases between. CDR1 is MNHEY, CDR2 SMNVEV, per germline (reference sequence). The CDR3 region has the DNA TGTGCCAGCAGTCCGCAGGGTGCTAGGGAGCTGTTTTTT. As protein: CASSPQGARELFF.

The chain is built from TRBV4-3 and TRBJ1-1; no firm D call. This CDR3 is 15 amino acids long. V was pared by 0 bases and J by 6 bases, with 14 bases between. Germline V gives CDR1 LGHNA, CDR2 YSLEER. The CDR3 DNA is TGCGCCAGCAGCCAAGAAGGCGTCGTTGGGTCTGAAGCTTTCTTT. Residues: CASSQEGVVGSEAFF.

Here the CDR3 reads CASSPGQGAVNEQFF. The CDR3 DNA reads TGTGCCAGCAGTCCTGGACAGGGGGCCGTCAATGAGCAGTTCTTC. The rearrangement joins TRBV2 to TRBJ2-1; 11 bases line up with TRBD1. Germline loops: CDR1 SNHLY, CDR2 FYNNEI. Unmatched junction bases numbered 6, after V lost 5 bases and J lost 6 bases. CDR3 length: 15 residues.

For this clone: The junction and the germline gene differ at one end; a read error may be behind it. V and J are TRBV7-2 and TRBJ1-2; maybe TRBD1 (5 bases). Germline V gene sequence: CDR1 SGHTA, CDR2 FQGNSA. The CDR3 length is 19 residues. CDR3 amino acids: CASSQDTLAGGGGLYGYTF. The CDR3 DNA sequence: TGCGCCAGCAGCCAGGACACTCTAGCCGGGGGAGGAGGGCTCTATGGCTACACCTTC.

The V and J genes are TRBV5-4 and TRBJ2-7; TRBD1 is a possible D gene (6 bases). Trimming cost V 5 bases and J 4 bases, with 16 bases left between them. The CDR3 totals 14 residues. CDR1 and CDR2 (germline): SGHNT, YYREEE (reference sequence). The CDR3 nucleotides are TGTGCCAGCAGGAAACAGGGAATAGCTTACGAGCAGTACTTC. This codes for CASRKQGIAYEQYF. Supplemented by reference TRBV5-4 and TRBJ2-7, the full variable domain reads ETGVTQSPTHLIKTRGQQVTLRCSSQSGHNTVSWYQQALGQGPQFIFQYYREEENGRGNFPPRFSGLQFPNYSSELNVNALELDDSALYLCASRKQGIAYEQYFGPGTRLTVT.

The V gene is TRBV6-6, the J gene TRBJ2-3; 8 nucleotides line up with TRBD2. The trim removed 7 bases at V and 4 bases at J, leaving 7 bases unmatched. Looked up from germline, CDR1 is MNHNY and CDR2 is SVGAGI (reference sequence). The CDR3 totals 14 residues. CDR3 nucleotide sequence: TGTGCCAGCACTACTAGCGGAGGGGCAGATACGCAGTATTTT. It codes for CASTTSGGADTQYF.

The CDR3 is CASMADYSNQPQHF. The CDR3 bases are TGTGCCAGCATGGCAGACTATAGCAATCAGCCCCAGCATTTT. V usage is TRBV28 and J usage is TRBJ1-5; D unclear. The CDR3 runs 14 residues. The germline V and J ends were trimmed by 7 bases and 0 bases, with 10 bases remaining between them. Germline V CDR1 and CDR2: MDHEN, SYDVKM. The full variable domain, in which reference TRBV28 and TRBJ1-5 provide the parts outside the CDR3, is DVKVTQSSRYLVKRTGEKVFLECVQDMDHENMFWYRQDPGLGLRLIYFSYDVKMKEKGDIPEGYSVSREKKERFSLILESASTNQTSMYLCASMADYSNQPQHFGDGTRLSIL.

This chain links TRBV11-2 with TRBJ2-7; D unresolved. Germline V gene data show CDR1 as SGHAT and CDR2 as FQNNGV. There are 15 residues in the CDR3. V was trimmed by 5 bases and J by 6 bases, leaving 20 bases between them. CDR3 residues: CASSEAAPLGSEQYF. In DNA form, the CDR3 reads TGTGCCAGCAGCGAAGCTGCCCCTCTCGGGTCCGAGCAGTACTTC.

The chain combines TRBV27 with TRBJ1-4; 7 bases are a match to TRBD1. CDR3 size: 15 residues. The V segment lost 1 base and the J segment 4 bases; nucleotides outside the gene matches: 3. Germline CDR1 MNHEY, CDR2 SMNVEV (reference sequence). The CDR3 here is CASSLLGGDNEKLFF. As DNA, the CDR3 is TGTGCCAGCAGTTTATTAGGGGGCGATAATGAAAAACTGTTTTTT.

A single count supports this clone. The V and J genes are TRBV6-6 and TRBJ1-3, with no clear D. Trimming removed 0 bases from V and 3 bases from J, with 12 bases in between. The CDR3 extends over 16 amino acids. Germline V lookup: CDR1 MNHNY, CDR2 SVGAGI (reference sequence). For the CDR3, the DNA is TGTGCCAGCAGTTACTCGATGGGAGAGGGTGGAAACACCATATATTTT. It translates to CASSYSMGEGGNTIYF.

V is TRBV27 and J is TRBJ2-1, with D unresolved. Germline CDR1 is MNHEY and CDR2 is SMNVEV (reference sequence). Between the trimmed V and J ends, which lost 6 bases and 8 bases, there was a span of 17 bases. CDR3 size: 14 residues. CDR3 region: CASSRSSVSDEQFF. The CDR3 coding sequence is TGTGCCAGCAGCCGGAGCTCAGTATCGGATGAGCAGTTCTTC.

The genes are TRBV27 and TRBJ1-2; D is ambiguous. V lost 3 bases and J 4 bases, leaving 9 bases between the germline ends. The CDR3 spans 13 residues. Germline V gene sequence: CDR1 MNHEY, CDR2 SMNVEV (reference sequence). CDR3 residues: CASSFGGFYGYTF. CDR3 bases: TGTGCCAGCAGTTTCGGCGGATTCTATGGCTACACCTTC.

V usage is TRBV19 and J usage is TRBJ1-5; TRBD1 is a possible D gene (6 bases). The V end was cut by 5 bases, the J end by 0 bases, with 23 bases between. CDR3 length equals 19 residues. From germline, CDR1 is LNHDA and CDR2 SQIVND (reference sequence). This chain's CDR3 is CASSSSGTPDLYSNQPQHF. The CDR3 nucleotides read TGTGCCAGTAGTTCATCCGGGACACCGGATCTATATAGCAATCAGCCCCAGCATTTT.

The J gene is TRBJ2-3, the V gene TRBV7-2; weak D call: TRBD2 (5 bases). The CDR3 spans 15 residues. Germline CDR1 reads SGHTA; CDR2 reads FQGNSA. Trimming pared 7 bases from V and 0 bases from J, leaving 14 bases between. The DNA of the CDR3 is TGTGCCAGCAACCTCGGGGTGTCTAGCACAGATACGCAGTATTTT. Translating it yields CASNLGVSSTDTQYF.

The rearrangement joins TRBV7-2 to TRBJ2-1, with 7 bases aligning to TRBD1. The germline CDR1 and CDR2 sequences are SGHTA and FQGNSA. V dropped 3 bases and J dropped 2; count of bases not matched to a gene: 10. The CDR3 is 17 amino acids. The chain's CDR3 is CASSFRPDRVPYNEQFF. The CDR3 nucleotides read TGTGCCAGCAGCTTCCGCCCTGACAGGGTGCCCTACAATGAGCAGTTCTTC.

The chain joins TRBV19 to TRBJ2-2, with unresolved D. The CDR3 is 14 amino acids. Germline CDR1 is LNHDA and CDR2 is SQIVND (reference sequence). The ends were cut back, 8 bases at V and 1 base at J, with 11 bases in the middle. The CDR3 protein is CASSAALNTGELFF. The CDR3 DNA reads TGTGCCAGTTCGGCGGCGTTGAACACCGGGGAGCTGTTTTTT.

The genes are TRBV28 and TRBJ2-1, with 9 bases aligning to TRBD2. Germline V gene data show CDR1 as MDHEN and CDR2 as SYDVKM. The CDR3 extends over 16 amino acids. Losses at the gene ends were 5 bases for V and 6 bases for J; bases not matched to a gene: 11. In DNA, the CDR3 is TGTGCCAGCAGTCCCGATAGCGGGAGAGCCCTCAATGAGCAGTTCTTC. It translates to CASSPDSGRALNEQFF.

The chain links TRBV19 to TRBJ2-7, with TRBD2 as a possible D gene (7 bases). Germline assignment: CDR1 LNHDA and CDR2 SQIVND (reference sequence). The CDR3 consists of 14 residues. V was shortened by 3 bases and J by 3 bases, with 12 bases between the two germline ends. The CDR3 here is CASSMAGASYEQYF. DNA for the CDR3: TGTGCCAGTAGTATGGCGGGGGCGAGCTACGAGCAGTACTTC.

The genes are TRBV2 and TRBJ2-1; TRBD1 matches at 9 bases. With V trimmed by 3 bases and J by 0 bases, 0 bases remained unmatched. CDR1 is SNHLY and CDR2 is FYNNEI in the germline V gene. This CDR3 is built from 15 residues. Here the CDR3 reads CASSEGQGSYNEQFF. The CDR3 DNA reads TGTGCCAGCAGTGAGGGACAGGGCTCCTACAATGAGCAGTTCTTC.

This sequence joins TRBV6-6 and TRBJ2-2; TRBD1 matches at 10 bases. CDR3 length: 16 amino acids. Germline lookup yields CDR1 MNHNY and CDR2 SVGAGI (reference sequence). Germline trimming cut 8 bases from V and 5 bases from J; bases unmatched to any gene: 11. DNA for the CDR3: TGTGCCAGCTGGGTTGGGACAGGGGACATTACCGGGGAGCTGTTTTTT. Protein sequence: CASWVGTGDITGELFF.

The chain is built from TRBV11-2 and TRBJ2-5; D tentatively fits TRBD1 or TRBD2 (6 bases each). This CDR3 region has 12 residues. Per germline, CDR1 SGHAT and CDR2 FQNNGV. V was trimmed by 8 bases and J by 5 bases, leaving 12 bases between them. Here the CDR3 DNA reads TGTGCCAGCTCCGGGGGCCGGGAGACCCAGTACTTC. Translating gives CASSGGRETQYF.